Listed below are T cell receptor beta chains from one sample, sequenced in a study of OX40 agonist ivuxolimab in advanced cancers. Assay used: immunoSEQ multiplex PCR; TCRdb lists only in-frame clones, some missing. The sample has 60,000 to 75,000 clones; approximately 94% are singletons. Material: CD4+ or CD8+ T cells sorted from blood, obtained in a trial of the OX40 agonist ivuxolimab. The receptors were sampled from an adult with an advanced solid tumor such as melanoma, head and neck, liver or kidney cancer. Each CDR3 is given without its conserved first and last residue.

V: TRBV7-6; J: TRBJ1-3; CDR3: ASSPFSGGSSGNTIY
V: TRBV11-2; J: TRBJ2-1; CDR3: ASSRPVVADDYNEQF
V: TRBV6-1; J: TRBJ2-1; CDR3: ASSGAGGYNEQF
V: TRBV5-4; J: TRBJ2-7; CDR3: ASSTRGQETYEQY
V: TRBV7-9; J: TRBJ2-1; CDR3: ASRPGTSISYNEQF
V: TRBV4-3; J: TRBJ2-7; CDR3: ASSQAPERDREQY
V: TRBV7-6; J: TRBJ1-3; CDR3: ASSSRRTAGNTIY
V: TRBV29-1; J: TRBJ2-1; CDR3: SVEPAGGRNNEQF
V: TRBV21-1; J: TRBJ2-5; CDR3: ASSPLVDRGLVRETQY
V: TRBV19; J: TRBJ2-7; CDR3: ASSQGQSTSYEQY
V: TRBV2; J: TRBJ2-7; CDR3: ASSLDRAGEQY